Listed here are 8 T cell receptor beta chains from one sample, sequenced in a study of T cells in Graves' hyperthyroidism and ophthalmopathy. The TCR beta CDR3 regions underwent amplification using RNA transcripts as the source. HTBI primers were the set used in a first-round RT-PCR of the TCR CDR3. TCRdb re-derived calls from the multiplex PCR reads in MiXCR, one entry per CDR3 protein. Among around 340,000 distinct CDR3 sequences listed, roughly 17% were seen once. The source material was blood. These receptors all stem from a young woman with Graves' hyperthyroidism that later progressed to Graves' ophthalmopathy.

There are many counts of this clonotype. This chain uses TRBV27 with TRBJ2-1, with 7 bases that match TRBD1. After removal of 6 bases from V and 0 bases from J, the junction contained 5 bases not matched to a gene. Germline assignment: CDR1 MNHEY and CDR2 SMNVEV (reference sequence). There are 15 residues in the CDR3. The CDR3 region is CASSPRDSSYNEQFF. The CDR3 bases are TGTGCCAGCAGCCCCCGGGACAGCTCCTACAATGAGCAGTTCTTC.

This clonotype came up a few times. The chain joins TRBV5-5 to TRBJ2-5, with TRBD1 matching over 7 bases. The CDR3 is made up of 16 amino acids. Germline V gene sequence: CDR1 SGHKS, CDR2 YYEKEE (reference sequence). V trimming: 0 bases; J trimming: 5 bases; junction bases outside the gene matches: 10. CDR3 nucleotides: TGTGCCAGCAGCTTGGTGTCAGGGGGTTCGGGGGAGACCCAGTACTTC. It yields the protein CASSLVSGGSGETQYF.

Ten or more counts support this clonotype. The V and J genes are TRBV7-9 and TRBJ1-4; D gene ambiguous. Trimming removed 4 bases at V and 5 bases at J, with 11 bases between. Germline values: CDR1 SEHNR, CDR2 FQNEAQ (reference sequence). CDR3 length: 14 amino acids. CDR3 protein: CASSSSGSNEKLFF. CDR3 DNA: TGTGCCAGCAGCTCCAGCGGATCCAATGAAAAACTGTTTTTT.

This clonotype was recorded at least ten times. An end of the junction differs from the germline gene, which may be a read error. The CDR3 nucleotides read TGTGCCATCAGTGAATCCACGACCCCGGGACAGGTCATCCACTTC. Its protein is CAISESTTPGQVIHF. The chain couples TRBV10-3 to TRBJ2-5; 8 bases fit TRBD1. The CDR3 covers 15 residues. The germline CDR1 and CDR2 sequences are ENHRY and SYGVKD.

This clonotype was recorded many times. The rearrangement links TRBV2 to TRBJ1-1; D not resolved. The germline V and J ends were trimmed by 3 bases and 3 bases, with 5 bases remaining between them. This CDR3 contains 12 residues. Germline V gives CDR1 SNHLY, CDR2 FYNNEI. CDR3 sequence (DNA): TGTGCCAGCAGTGACGGGTACACTGAAGCTTTCTTT. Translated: CASSDGYTEAFF.

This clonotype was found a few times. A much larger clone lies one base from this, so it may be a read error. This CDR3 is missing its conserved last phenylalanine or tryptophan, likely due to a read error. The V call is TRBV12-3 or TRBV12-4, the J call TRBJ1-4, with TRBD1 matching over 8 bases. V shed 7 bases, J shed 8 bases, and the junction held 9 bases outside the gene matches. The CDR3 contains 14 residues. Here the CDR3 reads CASKVDRGSEKLFC. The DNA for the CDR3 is TGTGCCAGCAAAGTAGACAGGGGCTCGGAAAAACTGTTTTGT.

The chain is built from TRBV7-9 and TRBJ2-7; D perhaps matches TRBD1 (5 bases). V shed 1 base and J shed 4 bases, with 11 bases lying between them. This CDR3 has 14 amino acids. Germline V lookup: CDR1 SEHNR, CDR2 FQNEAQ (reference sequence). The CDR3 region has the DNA TGTGCCAGCAGCTTAGGGGGCATGCAATACGAGCAGTACTTC. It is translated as CASSLGGMQYEQYF. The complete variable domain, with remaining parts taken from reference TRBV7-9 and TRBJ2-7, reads DTGVSQNPRHKITKRGQNVTFRCDPISEHNRLYWYRQTLGQGPEFLTYFQNEAQLEKSRLLSDRFSAERPKGSFSTLEIQRTEQGDSAMYLCASSLGGMQYEQYFGPGTRLTVT.

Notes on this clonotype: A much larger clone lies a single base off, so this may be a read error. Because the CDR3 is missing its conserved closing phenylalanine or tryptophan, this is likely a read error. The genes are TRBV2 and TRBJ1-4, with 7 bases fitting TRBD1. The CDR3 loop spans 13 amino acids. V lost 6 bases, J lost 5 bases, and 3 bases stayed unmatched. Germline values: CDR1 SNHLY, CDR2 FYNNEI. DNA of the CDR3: TGTGCCAGCAGCCAGGGACAGAATGAAAAACTGTTTTCT. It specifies CASSQGQNEKLFS.